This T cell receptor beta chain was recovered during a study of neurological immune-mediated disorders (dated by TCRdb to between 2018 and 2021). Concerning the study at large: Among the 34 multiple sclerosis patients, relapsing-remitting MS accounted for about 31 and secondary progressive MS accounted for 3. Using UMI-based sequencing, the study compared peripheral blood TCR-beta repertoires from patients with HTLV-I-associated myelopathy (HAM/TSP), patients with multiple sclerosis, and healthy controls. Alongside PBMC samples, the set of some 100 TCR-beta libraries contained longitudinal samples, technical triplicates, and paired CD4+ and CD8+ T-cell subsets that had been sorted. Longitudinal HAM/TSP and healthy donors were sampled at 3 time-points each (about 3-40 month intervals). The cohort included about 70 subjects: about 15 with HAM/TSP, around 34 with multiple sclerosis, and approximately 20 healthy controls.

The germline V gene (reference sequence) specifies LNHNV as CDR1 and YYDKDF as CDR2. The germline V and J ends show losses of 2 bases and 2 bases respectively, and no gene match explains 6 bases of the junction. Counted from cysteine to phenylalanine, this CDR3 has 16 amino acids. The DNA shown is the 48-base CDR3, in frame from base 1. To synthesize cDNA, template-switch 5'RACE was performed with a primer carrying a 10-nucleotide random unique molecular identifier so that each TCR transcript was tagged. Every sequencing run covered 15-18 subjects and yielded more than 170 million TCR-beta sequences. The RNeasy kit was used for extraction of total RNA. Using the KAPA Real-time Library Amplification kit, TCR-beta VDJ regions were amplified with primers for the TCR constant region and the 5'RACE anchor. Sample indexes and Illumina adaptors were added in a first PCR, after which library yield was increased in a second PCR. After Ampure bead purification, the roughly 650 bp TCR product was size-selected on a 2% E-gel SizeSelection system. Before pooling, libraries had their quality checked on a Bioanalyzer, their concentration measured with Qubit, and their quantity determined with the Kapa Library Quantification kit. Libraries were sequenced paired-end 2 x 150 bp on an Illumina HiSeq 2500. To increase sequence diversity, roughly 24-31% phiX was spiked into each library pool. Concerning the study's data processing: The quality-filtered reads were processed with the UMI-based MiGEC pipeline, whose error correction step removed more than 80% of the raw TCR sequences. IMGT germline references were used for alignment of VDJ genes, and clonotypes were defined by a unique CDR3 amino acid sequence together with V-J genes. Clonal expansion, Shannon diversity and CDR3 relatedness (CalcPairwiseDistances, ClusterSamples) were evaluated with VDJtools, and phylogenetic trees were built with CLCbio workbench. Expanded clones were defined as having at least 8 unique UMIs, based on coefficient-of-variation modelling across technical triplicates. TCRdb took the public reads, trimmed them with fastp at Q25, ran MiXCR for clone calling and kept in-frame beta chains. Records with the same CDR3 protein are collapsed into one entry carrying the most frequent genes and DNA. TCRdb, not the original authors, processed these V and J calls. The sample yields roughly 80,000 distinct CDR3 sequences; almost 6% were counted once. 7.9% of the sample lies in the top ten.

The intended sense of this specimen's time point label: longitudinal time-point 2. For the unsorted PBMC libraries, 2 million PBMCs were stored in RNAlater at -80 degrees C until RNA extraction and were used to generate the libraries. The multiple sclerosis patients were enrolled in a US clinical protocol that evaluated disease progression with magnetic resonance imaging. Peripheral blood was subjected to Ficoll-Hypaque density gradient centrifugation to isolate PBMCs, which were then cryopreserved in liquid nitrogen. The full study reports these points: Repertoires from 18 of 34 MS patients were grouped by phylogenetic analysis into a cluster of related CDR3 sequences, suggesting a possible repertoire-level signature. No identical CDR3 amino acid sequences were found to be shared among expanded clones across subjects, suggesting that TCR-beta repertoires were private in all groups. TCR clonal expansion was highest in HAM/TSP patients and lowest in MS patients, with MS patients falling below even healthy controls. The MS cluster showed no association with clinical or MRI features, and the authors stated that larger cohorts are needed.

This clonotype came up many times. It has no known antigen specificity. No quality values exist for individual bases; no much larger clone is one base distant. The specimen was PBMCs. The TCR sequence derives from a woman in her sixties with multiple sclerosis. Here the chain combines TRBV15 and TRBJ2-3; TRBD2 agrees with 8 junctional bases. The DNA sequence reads TGTGCCACCAGCAGATCGGGACTAGGCCTCACAGATACGCAGTATTTT. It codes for CATSRSGLGLTDTQYF. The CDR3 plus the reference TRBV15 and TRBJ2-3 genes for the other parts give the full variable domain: DAMVIQNPRYQVTQFGKPVTLSCSQTLNHNVMYWYQQKSSQAPKLLFHYYDKDFNNEADTPDNFQSRRPNTSFCFLDIRSPGLGDTAMYLCATSRSGLGLTDTQYFGPGTRLTVL.